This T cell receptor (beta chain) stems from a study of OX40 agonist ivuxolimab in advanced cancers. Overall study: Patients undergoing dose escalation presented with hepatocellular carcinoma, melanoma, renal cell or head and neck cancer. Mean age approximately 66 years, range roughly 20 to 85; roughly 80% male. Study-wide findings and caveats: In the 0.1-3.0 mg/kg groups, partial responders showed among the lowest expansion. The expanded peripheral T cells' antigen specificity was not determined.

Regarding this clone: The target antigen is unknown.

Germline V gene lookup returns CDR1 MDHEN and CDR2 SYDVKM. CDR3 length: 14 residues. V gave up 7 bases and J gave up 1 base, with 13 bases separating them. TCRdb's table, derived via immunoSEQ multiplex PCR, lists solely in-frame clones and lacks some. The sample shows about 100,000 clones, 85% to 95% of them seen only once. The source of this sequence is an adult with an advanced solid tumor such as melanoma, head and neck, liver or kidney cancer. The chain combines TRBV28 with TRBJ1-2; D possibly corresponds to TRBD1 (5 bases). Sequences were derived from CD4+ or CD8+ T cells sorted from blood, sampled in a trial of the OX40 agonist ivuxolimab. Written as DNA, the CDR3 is TGTGCCAGCATGGGGACGGGCTATAACTATGGCTACACCTTC. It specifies CASMGTGYNYGYTF.